This T cell receptor beta chain was observed in a study of identical twins. In TCRdb, the 5' RACE reads were re-called with MiXCR into one record per CDR3 protein. The data contain approximately 600,000 distinct CDR3 sequences, about 7% of them singletons. CDR3 length: 17 residues. The V segment lost 4 bases and the J segment 1 base; nucleotides outside the gene matches: 5. Germline assignment: CDR1 MGHDK and CDR2 SYGVNS. The sample was also linked to a second study, of yellow fever vaccine responses in identical twins.

The TCR sequence derives from a young woman in good health. The rearrangement uses TRBV25-1 and TRBJ2-4, with TRBD2 matching over 12 bases. The sequenced sample was PBMCs. For the CDR3, the DNA is TGTGCCAGCAGTGGGACTAGCGGGATAGTGGCCAAAAACATTCAGTACTTC. It translates to CASSGTSGIVAKNIQYF. Full variable domain (outside the CDR3, taken from reference TRBV25-1 and TRBJ2-4): EADIYQTPRYLVIGTGKKITLECSQTMGHDKMYWYQQDPGMELHLIHYSYGVNSTEKGDLSSESTVSRIRTEHFPLTLESARPSHTSQYLCASSGTSGIVAKNIQYFGAGTRLSVL.